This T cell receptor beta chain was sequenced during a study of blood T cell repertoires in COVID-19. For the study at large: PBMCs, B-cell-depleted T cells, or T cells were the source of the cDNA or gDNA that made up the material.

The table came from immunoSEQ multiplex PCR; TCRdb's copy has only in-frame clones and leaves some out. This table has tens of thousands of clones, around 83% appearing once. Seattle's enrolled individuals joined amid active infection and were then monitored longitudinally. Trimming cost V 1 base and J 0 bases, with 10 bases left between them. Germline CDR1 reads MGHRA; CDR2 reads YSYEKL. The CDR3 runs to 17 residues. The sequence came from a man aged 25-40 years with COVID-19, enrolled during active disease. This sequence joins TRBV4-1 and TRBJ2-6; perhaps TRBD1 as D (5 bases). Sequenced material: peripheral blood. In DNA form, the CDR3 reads TGCGCCAGCAGCCAAGGACAGCCAGGCTCTGGGGCCAACGTCCTGACTTTC. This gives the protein CASSQGQPGSGANVLTF.